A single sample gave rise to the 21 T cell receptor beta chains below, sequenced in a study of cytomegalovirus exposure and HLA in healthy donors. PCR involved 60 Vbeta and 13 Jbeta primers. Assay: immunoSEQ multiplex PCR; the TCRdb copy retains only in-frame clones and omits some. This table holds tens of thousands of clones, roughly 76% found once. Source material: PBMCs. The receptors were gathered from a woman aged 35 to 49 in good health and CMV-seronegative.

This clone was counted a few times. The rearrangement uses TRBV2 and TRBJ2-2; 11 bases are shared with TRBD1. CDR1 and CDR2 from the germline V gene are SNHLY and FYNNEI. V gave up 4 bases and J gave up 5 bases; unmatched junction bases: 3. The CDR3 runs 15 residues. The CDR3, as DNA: TGTGCCAGCAGTGGGACAGGGGGCGGGACCGGGGAGCTGTTTTTT. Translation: CASSGTGGGTGELFF. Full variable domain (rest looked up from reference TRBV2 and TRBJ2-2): EPEVTQTPSHQVTQMGQEVILRCVPISNHLYFYWYRQILGQKVEFLVSFYNNEISEKSEIFDDQFSVERPDGSNFTLKIRSTKLEDSAMYFCASSGTGGGTGELFFGEGSRLTVL.

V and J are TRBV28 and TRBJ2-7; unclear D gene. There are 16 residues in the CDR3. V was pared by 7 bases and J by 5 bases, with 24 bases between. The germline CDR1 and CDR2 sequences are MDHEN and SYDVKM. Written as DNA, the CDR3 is TGTGCCAGCAACCCCCCCGGCGGCTACCCCGTCGACGAGCAGTACTTC. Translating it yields CASNPPGGYPVDEQYF.

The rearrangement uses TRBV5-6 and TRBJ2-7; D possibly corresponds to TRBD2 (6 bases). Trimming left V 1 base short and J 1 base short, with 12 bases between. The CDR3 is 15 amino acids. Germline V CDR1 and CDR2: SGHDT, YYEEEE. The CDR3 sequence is CASSLRQDYSYEQYF. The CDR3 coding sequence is TGTGCCAGCAGCTTGCGGCAGGACTATTCCTACGAGCAGTACTTC.

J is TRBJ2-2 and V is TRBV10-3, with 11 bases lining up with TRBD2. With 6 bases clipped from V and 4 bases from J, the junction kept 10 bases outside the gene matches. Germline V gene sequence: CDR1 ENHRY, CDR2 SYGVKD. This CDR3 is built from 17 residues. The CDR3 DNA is TGTGCCATCAGAGACTTAGCGGGAGGGCAGTCCACCGGGGAGCTGTTTTTT. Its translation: CAIRDLAGGQSTGELFF.

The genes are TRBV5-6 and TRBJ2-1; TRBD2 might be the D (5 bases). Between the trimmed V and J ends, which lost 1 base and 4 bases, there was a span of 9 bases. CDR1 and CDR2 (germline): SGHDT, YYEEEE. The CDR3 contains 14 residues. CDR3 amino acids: CASSLYSAYNEQFF. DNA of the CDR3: TGTGCCAGCAGCTTGTATAGCGCGTACAATGAGCAGTTCTTC.

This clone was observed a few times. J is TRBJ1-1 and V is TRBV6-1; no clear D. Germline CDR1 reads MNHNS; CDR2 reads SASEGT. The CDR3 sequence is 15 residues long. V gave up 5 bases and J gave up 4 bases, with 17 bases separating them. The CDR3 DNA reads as TGTGCCAGCAGTACCGCTTCCCCGGTGAGCACTGAAGCTTTCTTT. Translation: CASSTASPVSTEAFF.

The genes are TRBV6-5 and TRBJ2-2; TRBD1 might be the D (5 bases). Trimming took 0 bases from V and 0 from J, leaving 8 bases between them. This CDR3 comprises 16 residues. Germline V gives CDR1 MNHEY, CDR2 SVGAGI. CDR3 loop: CASSYSTATNTGELFF. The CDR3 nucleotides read TGTGCCAGCAGTTACTCGACAGCAACGAACACCGGGGAGCTGTTTTTT.

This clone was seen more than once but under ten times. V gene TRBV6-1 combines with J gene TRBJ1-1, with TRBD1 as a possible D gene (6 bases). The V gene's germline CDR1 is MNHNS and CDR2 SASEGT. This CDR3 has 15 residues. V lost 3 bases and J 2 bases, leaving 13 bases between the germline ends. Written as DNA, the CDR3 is TGTGCCAGCAGTGACTCGAGGGGGTTCAACACTGAAGCTTTCTTT. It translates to CASSDSRGFNTEAFF.

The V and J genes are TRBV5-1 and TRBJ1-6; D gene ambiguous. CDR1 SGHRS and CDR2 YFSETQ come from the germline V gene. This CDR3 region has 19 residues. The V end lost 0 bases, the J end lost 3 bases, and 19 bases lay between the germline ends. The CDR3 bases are TGCGCCAGCAGCTTGGTGGGTTACGGGAAAAGTGGCTATAATTCACCCCTCCACTTT. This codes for CASSLVGYGKSGYNSPLHF.

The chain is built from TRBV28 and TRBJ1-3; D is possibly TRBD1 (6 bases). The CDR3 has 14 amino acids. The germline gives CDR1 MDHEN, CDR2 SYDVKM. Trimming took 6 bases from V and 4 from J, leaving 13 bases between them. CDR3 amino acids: CASSAQGVGNTIYF. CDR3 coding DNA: TGTGCCAGCAGCGCACAGGGCGTCGGAAACACCATATATTTT.

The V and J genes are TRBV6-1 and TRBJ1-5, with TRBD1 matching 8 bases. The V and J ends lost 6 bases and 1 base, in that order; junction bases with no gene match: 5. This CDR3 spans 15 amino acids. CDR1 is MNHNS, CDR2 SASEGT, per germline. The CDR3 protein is CASSDRGLSNQPQHF. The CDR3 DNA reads TGTGCCAGCAGCGACAGGGGACTAAGCAATCAGCCCCAGCATTTT.

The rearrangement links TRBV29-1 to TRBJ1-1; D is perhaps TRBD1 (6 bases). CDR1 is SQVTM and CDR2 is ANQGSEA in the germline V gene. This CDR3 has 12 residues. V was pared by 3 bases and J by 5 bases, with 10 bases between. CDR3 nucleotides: TGCAGCGTTGACAGGGGAAGGACTGAAGCTTTCTTT. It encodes CSVDRGRTEAFF.

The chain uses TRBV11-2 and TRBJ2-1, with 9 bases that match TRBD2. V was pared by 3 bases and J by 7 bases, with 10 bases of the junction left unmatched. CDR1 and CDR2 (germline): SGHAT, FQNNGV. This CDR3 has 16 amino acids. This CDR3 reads CASSFSGRSMGNEQFF. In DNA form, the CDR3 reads TGTGCCAGCAGCTTTAGCGGGAGATCGATGGGGAATGAGCAGTTCTTC.

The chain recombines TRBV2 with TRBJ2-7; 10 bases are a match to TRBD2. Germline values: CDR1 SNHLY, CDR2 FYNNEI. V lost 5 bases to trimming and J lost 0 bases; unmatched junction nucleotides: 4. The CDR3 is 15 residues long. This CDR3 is CASSTGTSVSYEQYF. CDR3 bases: TGTGCCAGCAGTACCGGGACTAGCGTCTCCTACGAGCAGTACTTC.

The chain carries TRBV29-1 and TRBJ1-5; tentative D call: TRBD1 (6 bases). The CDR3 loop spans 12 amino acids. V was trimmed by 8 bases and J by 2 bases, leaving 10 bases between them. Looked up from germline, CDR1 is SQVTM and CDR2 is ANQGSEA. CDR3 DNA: TGCAGCACGCGACAGGGCAATCAGCCCCAGCATTTT. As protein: CSTRQGNQPQHF.

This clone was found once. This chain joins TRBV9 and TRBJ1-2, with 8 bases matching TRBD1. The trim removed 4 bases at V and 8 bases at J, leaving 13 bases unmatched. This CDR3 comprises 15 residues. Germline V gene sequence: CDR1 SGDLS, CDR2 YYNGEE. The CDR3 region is CASSRYDRGPLGYTF. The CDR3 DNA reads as TGTGCCAGCAGCCGATATGACAGGGGCCCTCTCGGCTACACCTTC. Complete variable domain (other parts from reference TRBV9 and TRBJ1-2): DSGVTQTPKHLITATGQRVTLRCSPRSGDLSVYWYQQSLDQGLQFLIQYYNGEERAKGNILERFSAQQFPDLHSELNLSSLELGDSALYFCASSRYDRGPLGYTFGSGTRLTVV.

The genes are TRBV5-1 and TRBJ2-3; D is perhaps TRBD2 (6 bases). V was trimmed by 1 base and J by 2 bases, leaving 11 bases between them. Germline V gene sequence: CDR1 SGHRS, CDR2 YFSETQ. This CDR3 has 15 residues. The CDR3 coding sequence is TGCGCCAGCAGCTTGACTAGCTTAGACACAGATACGCAGTATTTT. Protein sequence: CASSLTSLDTDTQYF.

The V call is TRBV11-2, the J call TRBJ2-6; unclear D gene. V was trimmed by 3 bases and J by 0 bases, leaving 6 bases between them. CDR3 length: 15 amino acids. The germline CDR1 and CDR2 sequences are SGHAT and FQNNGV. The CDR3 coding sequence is TGTGCCAGCAGCTTTACTAACTCTGGGGCCAACGTCCTGACTTTC. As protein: CASSFTNSGANVLTF.

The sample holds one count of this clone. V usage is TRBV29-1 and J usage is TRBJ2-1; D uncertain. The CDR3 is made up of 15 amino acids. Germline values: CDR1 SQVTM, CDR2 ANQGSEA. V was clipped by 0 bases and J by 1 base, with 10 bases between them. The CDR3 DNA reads TGCAGCGTTGAAGACAGCAGGCGATCCTACAATGAGCAGTTCTTC. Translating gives CSVEDSRRSYNEQFF.

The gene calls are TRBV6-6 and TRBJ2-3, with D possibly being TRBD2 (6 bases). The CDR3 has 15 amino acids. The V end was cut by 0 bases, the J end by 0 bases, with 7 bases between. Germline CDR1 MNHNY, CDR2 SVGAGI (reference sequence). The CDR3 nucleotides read TGTGCCAGCAGTTACTCGCGGGAAAGCACAGATACGCAGTATTTT. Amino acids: CASSYSRESTDTQYF.

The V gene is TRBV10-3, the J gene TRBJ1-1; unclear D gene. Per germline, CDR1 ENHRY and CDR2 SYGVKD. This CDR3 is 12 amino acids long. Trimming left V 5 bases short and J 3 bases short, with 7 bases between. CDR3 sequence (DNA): TGTGCCATCAGTTCTACGGACACTGAAGCTTTCTTT. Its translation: CAISSTDTEAFF.